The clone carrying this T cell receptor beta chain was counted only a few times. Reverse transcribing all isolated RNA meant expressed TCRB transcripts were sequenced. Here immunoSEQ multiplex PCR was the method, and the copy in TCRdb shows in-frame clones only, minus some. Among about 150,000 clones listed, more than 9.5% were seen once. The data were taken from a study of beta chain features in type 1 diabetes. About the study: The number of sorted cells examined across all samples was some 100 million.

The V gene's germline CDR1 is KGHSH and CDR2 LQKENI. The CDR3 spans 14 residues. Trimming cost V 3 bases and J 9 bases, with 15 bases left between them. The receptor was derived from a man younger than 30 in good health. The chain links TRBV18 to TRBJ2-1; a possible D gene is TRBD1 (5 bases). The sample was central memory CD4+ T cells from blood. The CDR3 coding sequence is TGTGCCAGCTCACCGGATTCAGGGCTCCGTGAGCAGTTCTTC. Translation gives CASSPDSGLREQFF.